The 23 T cell receptor beta chains listed next were all sequenced from one sample in a study of T cells in Graves' hyperthyroidism and ophthalmopathy. From RNA transcripts, TCR beta CDR3 regions were amplified. First-round RT-PCR with HTBI primers amplified the TCR CDR3 region. TCRdb itself ran the multiplex PCR reads through MiXCR, one entry per CDR3 protein. There are some 600,000 distinct CDR3 sequences in the sample; approximately 14% occur only once, and almost 6% lies in the top ten. Sequenced sample: blood. All receptors derive from a woman in her thirties with Graves' hyperthyroidism that later progressed to Graves' ophthalmopathy.

About this clonotype: One junction end disagrees with the germline gene, perhaps due to a read error. The chain recombines TRBV5-1 with TRBJ2-7; 7 nucleotides line up with TRBD1. Germline-derived CDR1 and CDR2 are SGHRS and YFSETQ. The CDR3 totals 12 residues. The CDR3 loop reads CASSENRGQQYF. The CDR3 DNA sequence: TGTGCCAGCAGCGAAAACAGGGGCCAGCAGTACTTC. Variable domain in full (rest from reference TRBV5-1 and TRBJ2-7): KAGVTQTPRYLIKTRGQQVTLSCSPISGHRSVSWYQQTPGQGLQFLFEYFSETQRNKGNFPGRFSGRQFSNSRSEMNVSTLELGDSALYLCASSENRGQQYFGPGTRLTVT.

This clonotype appeared many times. This chain joins TRBV20-1 and TRBJ1-1; D is undetermined. The V end lost 4 bases, the J end lost 1 base, and 4 bases lay between the germline ends. The CDR3 runs to 11 residues. Germline CDR1 reads DFQATT; CDR2 reads SNEGSKA (reference sequence). CDR3: CSATENTEAFF. In nucleotides, the CDR3 is TGCAGTGCTACGGAGAACACTGAAGCTTTCTTT.

In its sample, this clonotype was seen many times. The chain employs TRBV12-3 or TRBV12-4 and TRBJ2-1; D possibly uses TRBD1 or TRBD2 (5 bases each). The CDR3 runs 14 residues. V gave up 7 bases and J gave up 1 base, with 11 bases separating them. The CDR3: CASTQGESYNEQFF. CDR3 DNA sequence: TGTGCCAGCACTCAAGGGGAGTCCTACAATGAGCAGTTCTTC.

Many counts were recorded for this clonotype. The rearrangement links TRBV11-3 to TRBJ2-5; D might be TRBD2 (5 bases). The CDR3 runs 15 residues. Germline assignment: CDR1 SGHNT and CDR2 YENEEA. Trimming shortened V by 4 bases and J by 0 bases, and 12 bases separated the two germline ends. CDR3 amino acids: CASSSSTTYQETQYF. For the CDR3, the DNA is TGTGCCAGCAGCTCTTCGACTACCTACCAAGAGACCCAGTACTTC.

To note about this clonotype: A clone one base away is much larger, so this may be a read error. The chain has TRBV6-2 or TRBV6-3 and TRBJ1-1; D not resolved. With 4 bases removed from V and 7 bases from J, the gap between germline ends came to 7 bases. The CDR3 consists of 11 residues. Germline CDR1 is MNHEY and CDR2 is SVGEGT. In nucleotides, the CDR3 is TGTGCCAGCAGTTGGGGAGTTGAAGCTTTCTTT. It specifies CASSWGVEAFF.

This clonotype was counted ten times or more. The chain recombines TRBV7-8 with TRBJ2-3; 10 nucleotides agree with TRBD2. V lost 6 bases, J lost 6 bases, and 6 bases stayed unmatched. Germline CDR1 and CDR2: SGHVS and FQNEAQ. The CDR3 covers 14 residues. The CDR3 region has the DNA TGTGCCAGCAGACCTAGCGGGAGTGGCGATACGCAGTATTTT. Translated, it gives CASRPSGSGDTQYF. Based on the CDR3 plus reference TRBV7-8 and TRBJ2-3, the full variable domain is GAGVSQSPRYKVAKRGQDVALRCDPISGHVSLFWYQQALGQGPEFLTYFQNEAQLDKSGLPSDRFFAERPEGSVSTLKIQRTQQEDSAVYLCASRPSGSGDTQYFGPGTRLTVL.

A single count supports this clonotype. The V call is TRBV7-8, the J call TRBJ1-4; possibly TRBD1 for D (5 bases). The CDR3 is made up of 13 amino acids. Germline-derived CDR1 and CDR2 are SGHVS and FQNEAQ. The V end lost 3 bases, the J end lost 6 bases, and 8 bases lay between the germline ends. Written as DNA, the CDR3 is TGTGCCAGCAGCTTGGGGCTAGATGAAAAACTGTTTTTT. Residues: CASSLGLDEKLFF.

Ten or more counts support this clonotype. This chain links TRBV11-3 with TRBJ2-5; TRBD1 matches at 8 bases. The CDR3 extends over 15 amino acids. V dropped 5 bases and J dropped 5; count of bases not matched to a gene: 10. CDR1 is SGHNT and CDR2 is YENEEA in the germline V gene. CDR3 DNA sequence: TGTGCCAGCAGCCCGATGGACAGGGATGAGGAGACCCAGTACTTC. Its protein is CASSPMDRDEETQYF.

This clonotype was counted ten times or more. The chain is built from TRBV7-2 and TRBJ2-3, with D unresolved. CDR1 SGHTA and CDR2 FQGNSA come from the germline V gene. The CDR3 is made up of 15 amino acids. The V end was cut by 6 bases, the J end by 2 bases, with 15 bases between. The CDR3 reads CASSPWTLDTDTQYF. The CDR3 coding sequence is TGTGCCAGCAGTCCCTGGACGCTCGACACAGATACGCAGTATTTT.

This clonotype was observed at least ten times. The CDR3 is CASSFPGQADYEQYF. The CDR3, as DNA: TGTGCCAGCAGCTTCCCGGGACAGGCGGACTACGAGCAGTACTTC. The gene calls are TRBV13 and TRBJ2-7; TRBD1 aligns across 8 bases. This CDR3 has 15 amino acids. Germline-derived CDR1 and CDR2 are PRHDT and FYEKMQ (reference sequence). V dropped 3 bases and J dropped 3; count of bases not matched to a gene: 7.

This clonotype was observed many times. The chain joins TRBV5-6 to TRBJ1-2, with 7 bases that match TRBD1. Germline loops: CDR1 SGHDT, CDR2 YYEEEE. This CDR3 has 14 amino acids. V shed 4 bases, J shed 5 bases, and the junction held 8 bases outside the gene matches. DNA of the CDR3: TGTGCCAGCAGCCCTGACAGGGATGGGTATGGCTACACCTTC. Protein: CASSPDRDGYGYTF.

In its sample, this clonotype was seen a few times. The chain joins TRBV29-1 to TRBJ2-7; perhaps D is TRBD1 or TRBD2 (5 bases each). This CDR3 has 13 amino acids. The V end was cut by 4 bases, the J end by 2 bases, with 12 bases between. The V gene's germline CDR1 is SQVTM and CDR2 ANQGSEA. The CDR3 spells CSVGDQLTYEQYF. In DNA form, the CDR3 reads TGCAGCGTTGGGGACCAACTAACCTACGAGCAGTACTTC.

This clonotype has a count of ten or more. This rearrangement joins TRBV27 to TRBJ1-2, with D perhaps matching TRBD1 (5 bases). This CDR3 has 15 amino acids. CDR1 is MNHEY and CDR2 is SMNVEV in the germline V gene (reference sequence). V lost 5 bases and J lost 0, with 13 bases in between. This CDR3 is CASSRQTASNYGYTF. CDR3 coding DNA: TGTGCCAGCAGTCGACAGACGGCCTCTAACTATGGCTACACCTTC.

This chain links TRBV4-1 with TRBJ2-7, with 9 bases identical to TRBD1. From germline, CDR1 is MGHRA and CDR2 YSYEKL. This CDR3 has 16 residues. J was trimmed by 4 bases and V by 0 bases; bases with no gene match: 7. CDR3 nucleotides: TGCGCCAGCAGCCAAGAACCGGGACAGGGTATTTACGAGCAGTACTTC. Translation: CASSQEPGQGIYEQYF.

This clonotype was counted a few times. A much larger clone lies one base from this, so it may be a read error. The chain joins TRBV12-3 or TRBV12-4 to TRBJ2-7; D ambiguous. The length of the CDR3 is 12 residues. The CDR3 region has the DNA TGTGCCAGCAGCCCTTTCGCCTACGAGAAGTACTTC. This gives the protein CASSPFAYEKYF.

This clonotype turned up a few times. The genes are TRBV4-1 and TRBJ2-3; the D gene is possibly TRBD1 (6 bases). The CDR3 loop spans 15 amino acids. Trimming left V 1 base short and J 6 bases short, with 14 bases between. Looked up from germline, CDR1 is MGHRA and CDR2 is YSYEKL. In DNA form, the CDR3 reads TGCGCCAGCAGCCAAGGGCCAAGGGGGATTGATACGCAGTATTTT. Encoded protein: CASSQGPRGIDTQYF.

This clonotype was seen more than once but under ten times. The chain recombines TRBV7-9 with TRBJ2-7; D possibly corresponds to TRBD1 (5 bases). This CDR3 has 13 residues. Trimming pared 3 bases from V and 6 bases from J, leaving 12 bases between. Germline CDR1 is SEHNR and CDR2 is FQNEAQ (reference sequence). The DNA for the CDR3 is TGTGCCAGCAGCTTCAAAGGGGCCATCGAGCAGTACTTC. Its translation is CASSFKGAIEQYF.

The table lists this clonotype with a few counts. The chain recombines TRBV7-9 with TRBJ1-2; TRBD1 is a possible D gene (6 bases). V gave up 5 bases and J gave up 4 bases, with 14 bases separating them. The CDR3 is 14 amino acids. CDR1 SEHNR and CDR2 FQNEAQ come from the germline V gene (reference sequence). The CDR3 nucleotides are TGTGCCAGCAGCGTCAACAGGGCGTCCTATGGCTACACCTTC. This encodes CASSVNRASYGYTF.

The table lists this clonotype with a few counts. V is TRBV5-5 and J is TRBJ2-1; 8 bases line up with TRBD2. Germline CDR1 and CDR2: SGHKS and YYEKEE (reference sequence). The CDR3 length is 15 residues. J gave up 8 bases and V 0 bases, and 7 bases lay outside the gene matches. The CDR3 loop is CASSLVRGAGDEQFF. In DNA form, the CDR3 reads TGTGCCAGCAGCTTGGTGCGGGGGGCCGGCGATGAGCAGTTCTTC.

This chain joins TRBV3-1 and TRBJ1-5; 7 bases match TRBD1. V lost 3 bases to trimming and J lost 7 bases; unmatched junction nucleotides: 3. CDR1 and CDR2 (germline): LGHDT, YNNKEL (reference sequence). This CDR3 is 13 amino acids long. The CDR3 protein is CASSHQGVQPQHF. CDR3 sequence (DNA): TGTGCCAGCAGCCACCAGGGGGTGCAGCCCCAGCATTTT.

The chain carries TRBV7-2 and TRBJ2-2; no clear D. V was trimmed by 5 bases and J by 4 bases, leaving 11 bases between them. This CDR3 region has 14 residues. Germline V gene data show CDR1 as SGHTA and CDR2 as FQGNSA. In nucleotides, the CDR3 is TGTGCCAGCAGCCACATCCTGGGCACCGGGGAGCTGTTTTTT. It yields the protein CASSHILGTGELFF. The entire variable domain, with the rest obtained from reference TRBV7-2 and TRBJ2-2, is as follows: GAGVSQSPSNKVTEKGKDVELRCDPISGHTALYWYRQSLGQGLEFLIYFQGNSAPDKSGLPSDRFSAERTGGSVSTLTIQRTQQEDSAVYLCASSHILGTGELFFGEGSRLTVL.

This clonotype showed up many times. The rearrangement links TRBV6-5 to TRBJ1-1, with 7 bases lining up with TRBD1. From germline, CDR1 is MNHEY and CDR2 SVGAGI. This CDR3 spans 15 amino acids. J was trimmed by 4 bases and V by 0 bases; bases with no gene match: 5. CDR3 sequence: CASSYSTPGGTEAFF. For the CDR3, the DNA is TGTGCCAGCAGTTACTCGACCCCAGGGGGCACTGAAGCTTTCTTT.

There are many counts of this clonotype. The V gene is TRBV11-3, the J gene TRBJ2-1, with 8 bases identical to TRBD2. The V gene end was trimmed by 5 bases and the J gene end by 3 bases; junction bases not matched to a gene: 9. CDR3 length equals 16 residues. CDR1 is SGHNT, CDR2 YENEEA, per germline. CDR3: CASSGTRLARYNEQFF. CDR3 nucleotide sequence: TGTGCCAGCAGCGGGACTCGACTAGCGCGCTACAATGAGCAGTTCTTC.